The 22 T cell receptor beta chains below were found in one sample sequenced in a study of T cell responses to AZD1222 COVID-19 vaccine. Produced via immunoSEQ multiplex PCR; TCRdb's table is partial and in-frame only. The sample consists of tens of thousands of clones, 70% to 90% of them appearing once. This sample comprised peripheral blood, obtained on day 0 of AZD1222 vaccination. The receptors shown here come from an adult in good health.

This chain joins TRBV7-9 and TRBJ1-2, with D possibly matching TRBD1 (6 bases). The CDR3 runs to 16 residues. Germline V gene lookup returns CDR1 SEHNR and CDR2 FQNEAQ (reference sequence). V dropped 5 bases and J dropped 6 bases, with 22 bases sitting between them. The CDR3 DNA reads TGTGCCAGCAGCCCGTCGTCGGCCCCCCGGACAGATGGCTACACCTTC. Protein: CASSPSSAPRTDGYTF.

This chain links TRBV5-5 with TRBJ2-1; D is undetermined. The CDR3 length is 11 residues. CDR1 is SGHKS, CDR2 YYEKEE, per germline (reference sequence). Trimming shortened V by 2 bases and J by 9 bases, and 6 bases separated the two germline ends. This chain's CDR3 is CASSFKVEQFF. The DNA of the CDR3 is TGTGCCAGCAGCTTTAAGGTTGAGCAGTTCTTC.

This rearrangement joins TRBV3-1 (or the pseudogene TRBV3-2) to TRBJ2-2; no definite D call. Germline assignment: CDR1 LGHDT and CDR2 YNNKEL (reference sequence). The CDR3 loop spans 14 amino acids. Between the trimmed V and J ends, which lost 2 bases and 0 bases, there was a span of 4 bases. CDR3 loop: CASSQRPNTGELFF. The DNA of the CDR3 is TGTGCCAGCAGCCAACGCCCGAACACCGGGGAGCTGTTTTTT.

The chain uses TRBV29-1 and TRBJ2-2, with no clear D. CDR1 SQVTM and CDR2 ANQGSEA come from the germline V gene. With 0 bases removed from V and 6 bases from J, the gap between germline ends came to 2 bases. The CDR3 contains 11 residues. The CDR3 loop reads CSVEDAGELFF. CDR3 coding DNA: TGCAGCGTTGAAGATGCCGGGGAGCTGTTTTTT.

Only one count was recorded for this clone. The V gene is TRBV24-1, the J gene TRBJ2-4; D may be TRBD2 (5 bases). Germline lookup yields CDR1 KGHDR and CDR2 SFDVKD. V lost 0 bases and J 0 bases, leaving 14 bases between the germline ends. The CDR3 loop spans 18 amino acids. The CDR3 region is CATSDLVGERLAKNIQYF. The CDR3 DNA reads as TGTGCCACCAGTGATTTGGTCGGGGAGAGATTAGCCAAAAACATTCAGTACTTC.

V is TRBV6-2 or TRBV6-3 and J is TRBJ1-5; D ambiguous. The V gene's germline CDR1 is MNHEY and CDR2 SVGEGT. The germline V and J ends were trimmed by 0 bases and 5 bases, with 5 bases remaining between them. This CDR3 is built from 13 residues. The CDR3 spells CASSYSKDQPQHF. CDR3 DNA: TGTGCCAGCAGTTACTCGAAGGATCAGCCCCAGCATTTT.

The chain joins TRBV5-1 to TRBJ2-1; D is perhaps TRBD2 (5 bases). Trimming shortened V by 0 bases and J by 7 bases, and 11 bases separated the two germline ends. The CDR3 spans 14 residues. Germline assignment: CDR1 SGHRS and CDR2 YFSETQ. In DNA form, the CDR3 reads TGCGCCAGCAGCTTGGCTAGCATCCAGAATGAGCAGTTCTTC. This encodes CASSLASIQNEQFF.

The chain combines TRBV6-1 with TRBJ2-2; possible D gene TRBD2, 6 bases. This CDR3 region has 16 residues. Deletions cut 3 bases from V and 1 base from J, with 12 bases between. Germline CDR1 is MNHNS and CDR2 is SASEGT. In DNA form, the CDR3 reads TGTGCCAGCAGTGACCTTTACGGGAGGAACACCGGGGAGCTGTTTTTT. It yields the protein CASSDLYGRNTGELFF.

The chain joins TRBV28 to TRBJ2-1; TRBD2 agrees at 9 bases. The junction had 11 bases not matched to a gene; V was cut back by 7 bases and J by 7 bases. Germline loops: CDR1 MDHEN, CDR2 SYDVKM. The CDR3 consists of 15 residues. The CDR3 nucleotides read TGTGCCAGCACTTACGGAGGGCGGGAGGGGAATGAGCAGTTCTTC. Its translation is CASTYGGREGNEQFF.

The chain employs TRBV28 and TRBJ1-2, with 7 bases fitting TRBD1. Germline V gene lookup returns CDR1 MDHEN and CDR2 SYDVKM. V lost 2 bases to trimming and J lost 8 bases; unmatched junction nucleotides: 5. The length of the CDR3 is 13 residues. The CDR3 protein is CASSLGTGEGYTF. The CDR3 region has the DNA TGTGCCAGCAGTTTAGGAACAGGGGAGGGCTACACCTTC.

A word on this clone: This sample also contains other DNA sequences that code for the same CDR3. The V call is TRBV28, the J call TRBJ2-2; a possible D gene is TRBD1 (6 bases). The CDR3 extends over 15 amino acids. Trimming took off 2 bases at V and 4 bases at J, with 11 bases between the two ends. Looked up from germline, CDR1 is MDHEN and CDR2 is SYDVKM. In DNA form, the CDR3 reads TGTGCCAGCAGTTTAGGGGGCGCGGGCACCGGGGAGCTGTTTTTT. Its protein is CASSLGGAGTGELFF.

V gene TRBV5-1 combines with J gene TRBJ1-3, with TRBD1 as a possible D gene (5 bases). V gave up 1 base and J gave up 1 base, with 12 bases separating them. The V gene's germline CDR1 is SGHRS and CDR2 YFSETQ. The CDR3 loop spans 16 amino acids. CDR3 nucleotide sequence: TGCGCCAGCAGCTTGATCAGGGATCGGTCTGGAAACACCATATATTTT. As protein: CASSLIRDRSGNTIYF. The full variable domain, completed using reference TRBV5-1 and TRBJ1-3, is KAGVTQTPRYLIKTRGQQVTLSCSPISGHRSVSWYQQTPGQGLQFLFEYFSETQRNKGNFPGRFSGRQFSNSRSEMNVSTLELGDSALYLCASSLIRDRSGNTIYFGEGSWLTVV.

V and J are TRBV6-4 and TRBJ1-5, with TRBD1 as a possible D gene (5 bases). The CDR3 consists of 14 residues. The V end was cut by 5 bases, the J end by 0 bases, with 8 bases between. The germline V gene encodes CDR1 MRHNA and CDR2 SNTAGT. CDR3 in amino acids: CASSRDASNQPQHF. The CDR3 DNA sequence: TGTGCCAGCAGTAGGGACGCTAGCAATCAGCCCCAGCATTTT.

The J gene is TRBJ2-7, the V gene TRBV7-9; 9 bases line up with TRBD1. The CDR3 contains 16 residues. In germline, CDR1 is SEHNR, CDR2 FQNEAQ (reference sequence). V was clipped by 4 bases and J by 6 bases; unmatched bases: 13. In DNA form, the CDR3 reads TGTGCCAGCAGCTCCCCCCAACAGGGGGCCCTTCTCGAGCAGTACTTC. Its protein product is CASSSPQQGALLEQYF.

The rearrangement links TRBV24-1 to TRBJ2-1, with TRBD2 matching 11 bases. V gave up 4 bases and J gave up 5 bases; unmatched junction bases: 6. This CDR3 is built from 16 residues. Germline V CDR1 and CDR2: KGHDR, SFDVKD. CDR3 in DNA: TGTGCCACCAGTGACCAACTAGCGGGAGTTGACAATGAGCAGTTCTTC. This encodes CATSDQLAGVDNEQFF.

The gene calls are TRBV27 and TRBJ1-1; D unclear. The CDR3 sequence is 14 residues long. The germline V gene has CDR1 MNHEY and CDR2 SMNVEV (reference sequence). Trimming cost V 4 bases and J 7 bases, with 16 bases left between them. CDR3: CASSSWRVSSEAFF. Here the CDR3 DNA reads TGTGCCAGCAGTTCCTGGCGGGTTTCAAGTGAAGCTTTCTTT.

This clone has a handful of counts. The chain joins TRBV27 to TRBJ2-2; possibly TRBD2 for D (7 bases). Germline V lookup: CDR1 MNHEY, CDR2 SMNVEV (reference sequence). Trimming took off 4 bases at V and 8 bases at J, with 14 bases between the two ends. The CDR3 extends over 14 amino acids. CDR3 nucleotide sequence: TGTGCCAGCAGTTGGGCGGGGGCCTCGGGGGAGCTGTTTTTT. Translation: CASSWAGASGELFF.

The chain links TRBV5-4 to TRBJ2-1; TRBD1 matches 9 bases. The V gene's germline CDR1 is SGHNT and CDR2 YYREEE (reference sequence). This CDR3 region has 16 residues. After removal of 5 bases from V and 6 bases from J, the junction contained 12 bases not matched to a gene. As DNA, the CDR3 is TGTGCCAGCAGACTGACCGGGACAGGGAGGGTCAATGAGCAGTTCTTC. Encoded protein: CASRLTGTGRVNEQFF.

V usage is TRBV18 and J usage is TRBJ1-5, with D possibly matching TRBD1 (6 bases). Trimming removed 4 bases from V and 5 bases from J, with 15 bases in between. The CDR3 spans 15 residues. Germline V gene sequence: CDR1 KGHSH, CDR2 LQKENI. CDR3 residues: CASSQETGGDQPQHF. In nucleotides, the CDR3 is TGTGCCAGCTCACAGGAGACAGGTGGTGATCAGCCCCAGCATTTT.

The chain links TRBV2 to TRBJ2-1, with TRBD2 identical over 7 bases. J lost 2 bases, V lost 7 bases, and 5 bases had no gene match. Germline V gene data show CDR1 as SNHLY and CDR2 as FYNNEI. The CDR3 extends over 14 amino acids. The CDR3 DNA follows: TGTGCCAGCACTGGGGGAGGGACCTACAATGAGCAGTTCTTC. It encodes CASTGGGTYNEQFF.

The chain couples TRBV4-1 to TRBJ2-3, with 12 bases aligning to TRBD2. V dropped 5 bases and J dropped 1; count of bases not matched to a gene: 10. Germline V lookup: CDR1 MGHRA, CDR2 YSYEKL. This CDR3 contains 18 residues. The CDR3 here is CASSKAGLAGPRTDTQYF. In DNA, the CDR3 is TGCGCCAGCAGCAAAGCGGGACTAGCGGGTCCCCGCACAGATACGCAGTATTTT.

The chain links TRBV25-1 to TRBJ2-7; D gene ambiguous. Trimming cost V 6 bases and J 3 bases, with 6 bases left between them. Germline V lookup: CDR1 MGHDK, CDR2 SYGVNS. This CDR3 contains 11 residues. The CDR3 here is CASSHSYEQYF. The CDR3 coding sequence is TGTGCCAGCAGCCACAGCTACGAGCAGTACTTC.